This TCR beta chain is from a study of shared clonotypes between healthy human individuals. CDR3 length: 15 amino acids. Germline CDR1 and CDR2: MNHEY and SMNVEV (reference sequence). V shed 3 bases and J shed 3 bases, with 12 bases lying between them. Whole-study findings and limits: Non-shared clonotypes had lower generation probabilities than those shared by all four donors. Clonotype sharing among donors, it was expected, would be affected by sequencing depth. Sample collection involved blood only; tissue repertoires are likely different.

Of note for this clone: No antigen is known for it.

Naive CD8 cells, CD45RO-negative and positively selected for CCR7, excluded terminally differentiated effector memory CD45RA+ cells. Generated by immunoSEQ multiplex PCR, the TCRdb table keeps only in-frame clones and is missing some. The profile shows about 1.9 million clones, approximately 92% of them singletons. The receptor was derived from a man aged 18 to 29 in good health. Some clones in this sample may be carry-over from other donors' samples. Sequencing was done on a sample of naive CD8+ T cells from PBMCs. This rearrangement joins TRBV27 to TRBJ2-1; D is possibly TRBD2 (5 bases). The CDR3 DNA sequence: TGTGCCAGCAGTTTTGGCGGGTGGGACTACAATGAGCAGTTCTTC. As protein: CASSFGGWDYNEQFF.